This T cell receptor beta chain was recovered during a study of PD-1 blockade in mismatch repair-deficient tumors. The TCR-sequenced patients were a few responders to pembrolizumab. The CDR3 runs to 14 residues. Germline V CDR1 and CDR2: LNHDA, SQIVND (reference sequence). V lost 5 bases and J lost 1, with 11 bases in between. Assay used: immunoSEQ multiplex PCR; TCRdb lists only in-frame clones, some missing. Found here are about 19,000 clones, about 80% of them singletons; the top ten hold 1.4% to 1.5%. The chain employs TRBV19 and TRBJ1-1; no firm D call. The source of this sequence is an adult with mismatch repair-deficient cancer. The source was PBMCs, collected 52 weeks after starting pembrolizumab. The CDR3 DNA sequence: TGTGCCAGTAGTCCCCATGCGGGGAACACTGAAGCTTTCTTT. Translating it yields CASSPHAGNTEAFF.